The TCR beta chain under discussion was sequenced for a study of T cell responses to AZD1222 COVID-19 vaccine. TCRdb's copy holds only in-frame clones and misses some; the assay was immunoSEQ multiplex PCR. The sample lists 95,000 to 150,000 clones; around 86% were seen once. Study-level results: Spike-specific TCR breadth and depth both grew after two AZD1222 doses. Researchers took repertoire samples only after the peak T cell response had come.

With regard to this clone: What it binds is not known.

The source material was peripheral blood, sampled on day 0 of AZD1222 vaccination. The clonotype originates from an adult in good health.

The chain's CDR3 is CASSPLNTEAFF. In DNA, the CDR3 is TGTGCCAGCAGCCCCCTGAACACTGAAGCTTTCTTT. The genes are TRBV6-2 or TRBV6-3 and TRBJ1-1, with D unclear. The CDR3 extends over 12 amino acids. Trimming pared 6 bases from V and 0 bases from J, leaving 5 bases between. CDR1 and CDR2 from the germline V gene are MNHEY and SVGEGT.